This T cell receptor (beta chain) came from a study of beta chain features in type 1 diabetes. Broader study findings: There was a moderate but significant shortening of TCRB CDR3s in all four CD4+ subsets of Type 1 diabetes patients. Any PCR bias toward short templates would affect both groups alike.

This clone was counted a few times. What it binds is unknown. Expressed TCRB transcripts were sequenced because the entire RNA isolate underwent reverse transcription. Clones were sequenced by immunoSEQ multiplex PCR, and TCRdb holds only the in-frame ones, with some missing. The sample contains around 110,000 clones, roughly 17% of which appear only once. CDR1 and CDR2 (germline): SGHTA, FQGNSA. Trimming removed 4 bases at V and 3 bases at J, with 10 bases between. This CDR3 has 13 residues. Sorting with CD45RO/CCR7/CD25/CD127/CD95/CD27 yielded naive, central memory, regulatory and stem-like memory CD4+ cells.

This TCR was recovered from a man aged 30 to 45 with type 1 diabetes. The sequenced material came from central memory CD4+ T cells from blood. V is TRBV7-2 and J is TRBJ2-7; D possibly corresponds to TRBD1 (5 bases). The DNA of the CDR3 is TGTGCCAGCAGCTCGACAGTTATCTACGAGCAGTACTTC. As protein: CASSSTVIYEQYF.